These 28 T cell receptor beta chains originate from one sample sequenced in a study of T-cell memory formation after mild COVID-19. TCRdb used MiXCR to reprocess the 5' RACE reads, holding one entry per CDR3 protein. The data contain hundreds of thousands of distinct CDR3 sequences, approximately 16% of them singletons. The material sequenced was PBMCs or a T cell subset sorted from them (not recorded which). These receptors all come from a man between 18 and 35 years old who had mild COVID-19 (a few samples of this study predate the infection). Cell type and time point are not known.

The CDR3 DNA follows: TGTGCCACCAGCAACAGGGGGCAACAGCCCCAGCATTTT. Translating gives CATSNRGQQPQHF. V gene TRBV15 combines with J gene TRBJ1-5; 9 positions match TRBD1. The CDR3 covers 13 residues. Germline CDR1 and CDR2: LNHNV and YYDKDF (reference sequence). The ends lost 4 bases at V and 7 bases at J; junction bases unmatched: 2.

The CDR3 DNA is TGTGCCAGCAGCTTAAGGGCAGGGGGTCGGAATGAGCAGTTCTTC. Protein sequence: CASSLRAGGRNEQFF. The chain employs TRBV7-6 and TRBJ2-1, with 7 bases aligning to TRBD1. Germline V gives CDR1 SGHVS, CDR2 FNYEAQ. Unmatched junction bases numbered 8, after V lost 2 bases and J lost 7 bases. The CDR3 sequence is 15 residues long.

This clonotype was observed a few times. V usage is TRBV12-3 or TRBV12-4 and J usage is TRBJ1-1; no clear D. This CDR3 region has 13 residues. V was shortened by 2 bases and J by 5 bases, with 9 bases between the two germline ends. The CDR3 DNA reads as TGTGCCAGCAGTTTAAGGGTAGTAACTGAAGCTTTCTTT. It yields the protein CASSLRVVTEAFF.

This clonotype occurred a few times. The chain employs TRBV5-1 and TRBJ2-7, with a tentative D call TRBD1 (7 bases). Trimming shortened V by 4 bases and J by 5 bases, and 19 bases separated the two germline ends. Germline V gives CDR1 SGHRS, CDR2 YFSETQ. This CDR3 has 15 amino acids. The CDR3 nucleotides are TGCGCCAGCAGCGGGGGCGGGACAGTTCCCGACGAGCAGTACTTC. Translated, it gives CASSGGGTVPDEQYF.

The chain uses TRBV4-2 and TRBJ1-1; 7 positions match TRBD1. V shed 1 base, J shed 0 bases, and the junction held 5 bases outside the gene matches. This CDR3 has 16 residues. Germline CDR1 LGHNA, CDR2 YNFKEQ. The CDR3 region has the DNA TGTGCCAGCAGCCAAGCCGGGACAGCTCTGAACACTGAAGCTTTCTTT. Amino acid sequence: CASSQAGTALNTEAFF.

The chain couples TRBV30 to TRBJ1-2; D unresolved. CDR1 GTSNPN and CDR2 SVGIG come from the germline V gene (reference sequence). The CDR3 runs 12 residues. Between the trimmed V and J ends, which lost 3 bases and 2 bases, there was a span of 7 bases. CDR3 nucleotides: TGTGCCTGGAGCCCGGGGAACTATGGCTACACCTTC. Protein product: CAWSPGNYGYTF.

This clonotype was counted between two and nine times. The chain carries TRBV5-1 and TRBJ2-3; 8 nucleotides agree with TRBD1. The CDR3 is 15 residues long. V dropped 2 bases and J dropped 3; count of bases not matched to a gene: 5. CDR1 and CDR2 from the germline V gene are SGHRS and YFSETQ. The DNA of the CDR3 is TGCGCCAGCAGCTTCGGACAGGGTAATACAGATACGCAGTATTTT. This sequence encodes CASSFGQGNTDTQYF.

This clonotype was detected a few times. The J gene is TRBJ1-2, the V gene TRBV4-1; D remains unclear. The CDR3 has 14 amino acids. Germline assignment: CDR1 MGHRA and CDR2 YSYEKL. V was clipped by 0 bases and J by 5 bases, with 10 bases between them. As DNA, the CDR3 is TGCGCCAGCAGCCAAGATCGGGGTGCTTATGGCTACACCTTC. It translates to CASSQDRGAYGYTF.

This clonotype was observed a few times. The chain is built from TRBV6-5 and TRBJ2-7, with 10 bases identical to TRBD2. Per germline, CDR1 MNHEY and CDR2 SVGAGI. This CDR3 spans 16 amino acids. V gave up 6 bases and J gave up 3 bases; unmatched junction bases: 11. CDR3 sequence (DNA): TGTGCCAGCAGAGTATCCCTAGCGGGGGACCTCTACGAGCAGTACTTC. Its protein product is CASRVSLAGDLYEQYF.

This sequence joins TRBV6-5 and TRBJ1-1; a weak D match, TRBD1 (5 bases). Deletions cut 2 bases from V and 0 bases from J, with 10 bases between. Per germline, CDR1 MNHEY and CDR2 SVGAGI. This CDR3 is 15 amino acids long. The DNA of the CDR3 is TGTGCCAGCAGTTACGGGGCCAGTATGAACACTGAAGCTTTCTTT. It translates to CASSYGASMNTEAFF.

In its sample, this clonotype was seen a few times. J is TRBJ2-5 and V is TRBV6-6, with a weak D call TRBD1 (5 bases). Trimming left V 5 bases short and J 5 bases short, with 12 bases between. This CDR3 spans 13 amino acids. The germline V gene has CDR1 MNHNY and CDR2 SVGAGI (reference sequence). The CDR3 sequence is CASSGARPETQYF. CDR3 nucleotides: TGTGCCAGCAGTGGGGCCCGACCGGAGACCCAGTACTTC.

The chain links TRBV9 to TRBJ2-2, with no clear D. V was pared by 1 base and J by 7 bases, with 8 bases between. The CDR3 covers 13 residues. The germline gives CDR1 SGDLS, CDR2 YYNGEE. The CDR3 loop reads CASSVIEVGELFF. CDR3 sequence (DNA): TGTGCCAGCAGCGTAATCGAGGTCGGGGAGCTGTTTTTT.

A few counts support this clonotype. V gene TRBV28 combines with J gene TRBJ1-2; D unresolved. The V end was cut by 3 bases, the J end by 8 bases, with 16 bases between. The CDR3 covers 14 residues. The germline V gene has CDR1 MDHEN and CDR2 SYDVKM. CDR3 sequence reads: CASSFFDRGVGYTF. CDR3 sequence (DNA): TGTGCCAGCAGTTTCTTCGACCGCGGGGTCGGCTACACCTTC.

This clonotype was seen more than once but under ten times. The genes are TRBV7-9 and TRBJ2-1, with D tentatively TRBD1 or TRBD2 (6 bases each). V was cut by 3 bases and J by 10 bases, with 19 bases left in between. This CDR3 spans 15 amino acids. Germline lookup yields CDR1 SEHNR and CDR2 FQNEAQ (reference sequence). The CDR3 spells CASSLRGAFSVEQFF. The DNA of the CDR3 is TGTGCCAGCAGCTTGAGGGGGGCGTTTAGTGTAGAGCAGTTCTTC.

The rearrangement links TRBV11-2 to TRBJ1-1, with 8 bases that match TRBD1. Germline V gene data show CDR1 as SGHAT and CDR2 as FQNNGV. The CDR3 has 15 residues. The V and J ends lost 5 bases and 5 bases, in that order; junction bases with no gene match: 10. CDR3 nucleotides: TGTGCCAGCAGCGCCCGGGACAGGCGGAGGACTGAAGCTTTCTTT. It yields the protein CASSARDRRRTEAFF.

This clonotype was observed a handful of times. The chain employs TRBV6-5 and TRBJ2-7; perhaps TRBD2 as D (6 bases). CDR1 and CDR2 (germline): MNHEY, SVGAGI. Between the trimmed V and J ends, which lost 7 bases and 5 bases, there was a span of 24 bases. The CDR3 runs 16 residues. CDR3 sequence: CASILPRPRGLHEQYF. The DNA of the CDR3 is TGTGCCAGCATTCTCCCACGGCCAAGGGGACTCCACGAGCAGTACTTC.

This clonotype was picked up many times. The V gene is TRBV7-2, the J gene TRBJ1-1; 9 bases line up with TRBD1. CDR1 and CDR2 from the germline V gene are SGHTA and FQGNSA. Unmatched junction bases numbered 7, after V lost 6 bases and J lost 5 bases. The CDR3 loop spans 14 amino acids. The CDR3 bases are TGTGCCAGCAGTCAACAGGGGGCTTCTACTGAAGCTTTCTTT. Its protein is CASSQQGASTEAFF. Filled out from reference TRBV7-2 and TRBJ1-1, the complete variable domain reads GAGVSQSPSNKVTEKGKDVELRCDPISGHTALYWYRQSLGQGLEFLIYFQGNSAPDKSGLPSDRFSAERTGGSVSTLTIQRTQQEDSAVYLCASSQQGASTEAFFGQGTRLTVV.

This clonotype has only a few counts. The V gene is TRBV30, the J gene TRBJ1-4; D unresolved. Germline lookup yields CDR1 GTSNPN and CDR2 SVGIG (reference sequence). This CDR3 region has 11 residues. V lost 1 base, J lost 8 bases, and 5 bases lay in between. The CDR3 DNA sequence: TGTGCCTGGAGTGAAGTGGAAAAACTGTTTTTT. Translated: CAWSEVEKLFF.

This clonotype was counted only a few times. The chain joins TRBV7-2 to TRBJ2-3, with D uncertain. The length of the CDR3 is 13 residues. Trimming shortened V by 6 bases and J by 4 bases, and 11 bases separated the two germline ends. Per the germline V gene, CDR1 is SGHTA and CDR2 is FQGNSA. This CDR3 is CASRPAAADTQYF. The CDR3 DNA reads TGTGCCAGCAGACCCGCCGCGGCAGATACGCAGTATTTT.

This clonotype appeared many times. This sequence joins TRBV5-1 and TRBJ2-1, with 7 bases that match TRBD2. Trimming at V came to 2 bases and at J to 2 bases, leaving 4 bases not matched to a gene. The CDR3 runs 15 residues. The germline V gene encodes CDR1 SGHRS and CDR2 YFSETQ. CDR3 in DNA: TGCGCCAGCAGCTTAGAGGGAGGGGCCTACAATGAGCAGTTCTTC. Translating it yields CASSLEGGAYNEQFF.

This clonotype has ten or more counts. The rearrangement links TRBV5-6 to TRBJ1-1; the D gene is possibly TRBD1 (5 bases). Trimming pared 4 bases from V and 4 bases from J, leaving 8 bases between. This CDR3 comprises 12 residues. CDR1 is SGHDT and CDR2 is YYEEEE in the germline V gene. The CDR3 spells CASSLGVTEAFF. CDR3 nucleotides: TGTGCCAGCAGCCTGGGGGTCACTGAAGCTTTCTTT.

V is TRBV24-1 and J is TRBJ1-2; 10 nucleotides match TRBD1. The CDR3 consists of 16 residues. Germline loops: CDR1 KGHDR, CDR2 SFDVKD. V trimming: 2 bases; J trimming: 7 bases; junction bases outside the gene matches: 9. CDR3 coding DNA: TGTGCCACCAGTGATTCTCGGACAGGGGGATTTGGTGGCTACACCTTC. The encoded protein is CATSDSRTGGFGGYTF.

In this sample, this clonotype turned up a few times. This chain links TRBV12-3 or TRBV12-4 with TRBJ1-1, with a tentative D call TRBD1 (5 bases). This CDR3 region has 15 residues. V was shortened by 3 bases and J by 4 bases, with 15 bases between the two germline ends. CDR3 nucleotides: TGTGCCAGCAGTTTGTCACTTGGAGGGGTCACTGAAGCTTTCTTT. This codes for CASSLSLGGVTEAFF.

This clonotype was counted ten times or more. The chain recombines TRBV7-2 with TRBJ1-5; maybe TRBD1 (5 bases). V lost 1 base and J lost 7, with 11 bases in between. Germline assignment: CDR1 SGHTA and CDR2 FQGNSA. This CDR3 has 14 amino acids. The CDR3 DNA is TGTGCCAGCAGCTTAGAGGGGCTTCGGCAGCCCCAGCATTTT. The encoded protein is CASSLEGLRQPQHF. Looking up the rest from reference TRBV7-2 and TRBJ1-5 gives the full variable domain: GAGVSQSPSNKVTEKGKDVELRCDPISGHTALYWYRQSLGQGLEFLIYFQGNSAPDKSGLPSDRFSAERTGGSVSTLTIQRTQQEDSAVYLCASSLEGLRQPQHFGDGTRLSIL.

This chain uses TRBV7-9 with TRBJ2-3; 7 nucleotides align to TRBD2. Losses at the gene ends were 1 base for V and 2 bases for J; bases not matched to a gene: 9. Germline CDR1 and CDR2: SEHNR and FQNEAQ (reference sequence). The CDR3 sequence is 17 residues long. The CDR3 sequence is CASSLVPAGPYTDTQYF. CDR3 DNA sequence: TGTGCCAGCAGCTTAGTTCCAGCGGGGCCTTACACAGATACGCAGTATTTT.

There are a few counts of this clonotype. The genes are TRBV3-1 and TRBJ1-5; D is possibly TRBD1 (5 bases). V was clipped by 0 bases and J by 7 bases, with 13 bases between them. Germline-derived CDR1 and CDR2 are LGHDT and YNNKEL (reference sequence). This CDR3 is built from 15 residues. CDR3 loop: CASSQEPQGPQPQHF. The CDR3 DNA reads TGTGCCAGCAGCCAAGAGCCGCAGGGCCCCCAGCCCCAGCATTTT.

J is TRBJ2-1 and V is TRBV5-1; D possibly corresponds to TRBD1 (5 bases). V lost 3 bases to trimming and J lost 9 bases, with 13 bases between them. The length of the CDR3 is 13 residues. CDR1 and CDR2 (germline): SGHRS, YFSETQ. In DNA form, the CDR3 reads TGCGCCAGCAGCTCACAGGATTTGGGTGAGCAGTTCTTC. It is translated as CASSSQDLGEQFF.

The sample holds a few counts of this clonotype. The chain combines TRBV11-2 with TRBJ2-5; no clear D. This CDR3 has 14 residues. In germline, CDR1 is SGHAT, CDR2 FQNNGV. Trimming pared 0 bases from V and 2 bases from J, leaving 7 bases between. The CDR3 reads CASSLDRLQETQYF. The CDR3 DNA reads TGTGCCAGCAGCTTAGACAGGCTTCAAGAGACCCAGTACTTC.